A single sample gave rise to the 21 T cell receptor beta chains below, sequenced in a study of T cells in Graves' hyperthyroidism and ophthalmopathy. RNA transcripts yielded amplified TCR beta CDR3 regions. A first-round RT-PCR of the TCR CDR3 used the HTBI primer set. TCRdb used MiXCR to reprocess the multiplex PCR reads, holding one entry per CDR3 protein. The table lists approximately 400,000 distinct CDR3 sequences, 15% to 18% of them singletons, with roughly 8% in the top ten. Sequencing was performed on blood. These receptors originate from a woman between 18 and 29 years old with Graves' hyperthyroidism.

At least ten counts were recorded for this clonotype. The chain recombines TRBV3-1 with TRBJ2-1; D ambiguous. This CDR3 has 11 amino acids. Trimming stripped 3 bases from V and 9 bases from J, with 6 bases between. Germline V gene data show CDR1 as LGHDT and CDR2 as YNNKEL (reference sequence). The CDR3 sequence: CASSHLAEQFF. The CDR3 nucleotides are TGTGCCAGCAGCCACCTCGCTGAGCAGTTCTTC.

This chain links TRBV30 with TRBJ1-5, with TRBD1 matching 11 bases. V shed 4 bases and J 1 base; nucleotides not matched to a gene: 12. CDR1 is GTSNPN and CDR2 is SVGIG in the germline V gene (reference sequence). This CDR3 contains 18 residues. Here the CDR3 reads CAWTSPDRGRGSNQPQHF. CDR3 DNA sequence: TGTGCCTGGACCTCCCCGGACAGGGGGCGAGGAAGCAATCAGCCCCAGCATTTT.

The chain uses TRBV12-3 or TRBV12-4 and TRBJ1-3; tentatively, D is TRBD1 (5 bases). The CDR3 extends over 14 amino acids. Trimming stripped 8 bases from V and 4 bases from J, with 15 bases between. This CDR3 reads CASQPWDRGNTIYF. The CDR3, as DNA: TGTGCCAGCCAACCGTGGGACCGGGGAAACACCATATATTTT.

This clonotype turned up a few times. J is TRBJ1-3 and V is TRBV5-1; D perhaps matches TRBD1 (5 bases). The ends were cut back, 4 bases at V and 10 bases at J, with 18 bases in the middle. Germline CDR1 and CDR2: SGHRS and YFSETQ. The CDR3 has 14 amino acids. As DNA, the CDR3 is TGCGCCAGCAGCACCAGGGCCGGGGAAGGAACCATATATTTT. Its translation is CASSTRAGEGTIYF.

The chain joins TRBV10-3 to TRBJ2-7; TRBD1 agrees at 7 bases. Trimming cost V 6 bases and J 3 bases; bases outside gene matches: 5. CDR1 and CDR2 from the germline V gene are ENHRY and SYGVKD. CDR3 length: 13 amino acids. The CDR3 bases are TGTGCCATCAGCCAAGACAGGGACTACGAGCAGTACTTC. It specifies CAISQDRDYEQYF.

This clonotype occurred many times. A junction boundary mismatches the germline segment, possibly from a read error. In DNA form, the CDR3 reads TGCGCCAGCAACTTGGCAGCGCCCTACGAGCAGTACTTC. It is translated as CASNLAAPYEQYF. The V and J genes are TRBV5-1 and TRBJ2-7; D gene uncertain. CDR1 and CDR2 (germline): SGHRS, YFSETQ. This CDR3 has 13 residues.

This clonotype was recorded many times. This chain links TRBV7-2 with TRBJ2-1; D unresolved. Trimming took off 3 bases at V and 4 bases at J, with 1 base between the two ends. The CDR3 is 11 amino acids. CDR1 is SGHTA and CDR2 is FQGNSA in the germline V gene. The CDR3 loop is CASSFYNEQFF. CDR3 nucleotides: TGTGCCAGCAGCTTTTACAATGAGCAGTTCTTC.

This clonotype has more than one count but fewer than ten. A read error may be the cause here, since a much bigger clone is one base away. The chain joins TRBV2 to TRBJ2-2; the D call may be TRBD1 or TRBD2 (5 bases each). Germline values: CDR1 SNHLY, CDR2 FYNNEI. The CDR3 loop spans 14 amino acids. The CDR3 nucleotides read TGTACCACATCTCGGCAGGGCGGGACCGGGGAGCTGTTTTTT. It codes for CTTSRQGGTGELFF.

This chain joins TRBV10-3 and TRBJ2-3; 14 bases fit TRBD2. V was clipped by 0 bases and J by 4 bases; unmatched bases: 6. CDR3 length: 18 residues. Germline CDR1 reads ENHRY; CDR2 reads SYGVKD. The CDR3 region has the DNA TGTGCCATCAGTGAGTCTGCGGGACTAGCGGGGGCCCCAGATACGCAGTATTTT. Translating it yields CAISESAGLAGAPDTQYF.

The table lists this clonotype with a few counts. The genes are TRBV20-1 and TRBJ2-7; D remains unclear. Germline CDR1 is DFQATT and CDR2 is SNEGSKA (reference sequence). V shed 0 bases and J shed 0 bases, with 12 bases lying between them. The CDR3 covers 15 residues. This CDR3 is CSARDPLESSYEQYF. The CDR3 DNA is TGCAGTGCTAGAGACCCCCTGGAAAGCTCCTACGAGCAGTACTTC.

On this clonotype: A read error is possible here, since a much larger clone lies one base away. This chain joins TRBV11-2 and TRBJ2-5, with D perhaps TRBD2 (5 bases). The CDR3 is made up of 11 amino acids. Germline V gene data show CDR1 as SGHAT and CDR2 as FQNNGV. CDR3 region: CANSPGYTQYF. DNA for the CDR3: TGTGCCAACAGCCCGGGGTACACCCAGTACTTC.

This clonotype was picked up many times. The chain has TRBV6-1 and TRBJ1-2, with D possibly TRBD1 on 6 matching bases. V was clipped by 6 bases and J by 4 bases, with 9 bases between them. Germline lookup yields CDR1 MNHNS and CDR2 SASEGT. This CDR3 region has 12 residues. The CDR3 DNA follows: TGTGCCAGCAGGGACAGTCCCTATGGCTACACCTTC. This gives the protein CASRDSPYGYTF.

This clonotype was counted at least ten times. The gene calls are TRBV3-1 and TRBJ1-5; TRBD1 matches at 9 bases. Looked up from germline, CDR1 is LGHDT and CDR2 is YNNKEL (reference sequence). With V trimmed by 0 bases and J by 4 bases, 4 bases remained unmatched. This CDR3 region has 16 residues. The CDR3, as DNA: TGTGCCAGCAGCCAAGACCCCGGGACAGGGAATCAGCCCCAGCATTTT. Its translation: CASSQDPGTGNQPQHF.

The genes are TRBV6-1 and TRBJ2-1; 15 bases map to TRBD2. Looked up from germline, CDR1 is MNHNS and CDR2 is SASEGT. The CDR3 consists of 14 residues. V lost 11 bases and J lost 7; bases outside the gene matches: 6. This CDR3 reads CAGGLAGGRNEQFF. DNA for the CDR3: TGTGCCGGCGGACTAGCGGGGGGGCGAAATGAGCAGTTCTTC.

This clonotype has ten or more counts. This chain connects TRBV15 to TRBJ2-2; D might be TRBD2 (5 bases). This CDR3 has 17 residues. Germline V gives CDR1 LNHNV, CDR2 YYDKDF (reference sequence). The V and J ends lost 1 base and 6 bases respectively, with 18 bases between them. CDR3 protein: CATSRVSTWTLPGELFF. In nucleotides, the CDR3 is TGTGCCACCAGCAGAGTCAGCACTTGGACTTTACCCGGGGAGCTGTTTTTT.

This CDR3 is CASSSPGTGGRLMENIQYF. CDR3 in DNA: TGTGCCAGCAGTTCCCCCGGGACAGGGGGCCGTCTTATGGAAAACATTCAGTACTTC. This chain links TRBV2 with TRBJ2-4; TRBD1 matches 12 bases. CDR1 is SNHLY and CDR2 is FYNNEI in the germline V gene. J was trimmed by 5 bases and V by 5 bases; bases with no gene match: 16. The length of the CDR3 is 19 residues. Filled out from reference TRBV2 and TRBJ2-4, the complete variable domain reads EPEVTQTPSHQVTQMGQEVILRCVPISNHLYFYWYRQILGQKVEFLVSFYNNEISEKSEIFDDQFSVERPDGSNFTLKIRSTKLEDSAMYFCASSSPGTGGRLMENIQYFGAGTRLSVL.

V is TRBV11-3 and J is TRBJ2-3, with TRBD2 matching over 14 bases. V was pared by 5 bases and J by 5 bases, with 6 bases of the junction left unmatched. The CDR3 is 16 amino acids. Germline V CDR1 and CDR2: SGHNT, YENEEA. CDR3 in DNA: TGTGCCAGCAGCGTGACTAGCGGGAGGGCCCAAGATACGCAGTATTTT. This encodes CASSVTSGRAQDTQYF.

In its sample, this clonotype was seen a few times. The chain recombines TRBV9 with TRBJ2-2; 10 nucleotides align to TRBD1. CDR1 and CDR2 from the germline V gene are SGDLS and YYNGEE. This CDR3 is built from 15 residues. V gave up 2 bases and J gave up 6 bases; unmatched junction bases: 4. The CDR3 protein is CASSVTGGAAGELFF. CDR3 coding DNA: TGTGCCAGCAGCGTGACAGGGGGCGCCGCCGGGGAGCTGTTTTTT. Together with reference TRBV9 and TRBJ2-2, the CDR3 gives the full variable domain: DSGVTQTPKHLITATGQRVTLRCSPRSGDLSVYWYQQSLDQGLQFLIQYYNGEERAKGNILERFSAQQFPDLHSELNLSSLELGDSALYFCASSVTGGAAGELFFGEGSRLTVL.

This clonotype was found many times. This chain joins TRBV27 and TRBJ1-2; possibly TRBD1 for D (6 bases). The CDR3 is 12 residues long. Germline assignment: CDR1 MNHEY and CDR2 SMNVEV (reference sequence). V was shortened by 8 bases and J by 8 bases, with 15 bases between the two germline ends. CDR3 DNA sequence: TGTGCCAGCTGGACAGTCGGAGGAGGCTACACCTTC. Protein sequence: CASWTVGGGYTF.

This clonotype was counted ten times or more. The chain uses TRBV6-1 and TRBJ2-1, with 8 bases identical to TRBD1. Germline CDR1 MNHNS, CDR2 SASEGT. The CDR3 has 16 amino acids. V shed 4 bases, J shed 0 bases, and the junction held 5 bases outside the gene matches. CDR3 protein: CASSGQGSSSYNEQFF. For the CDR3, the DNA is TGTGCCAGCAGTGGACAGGGGTCGAGCTCCTACAATGAGCAGTTCTTC.

This clonotype showed up many times. The chain recombines TRBV6-5 with TRBJ2-7; 9 bases match TRBD1. CDR1 is MNHEY, CDR2 SVGAGI, per germline. CDR3 length: 18 amino acids. V shed 0 bases, J shed 3 bases, and the junction held 12 bases outside the gene matches. CDR3 residues: CASSYSSPDRGLFYEQYF. The CDR3, as DNA: TGTGCCAGCAGTTACTCCTCCCCGGACAGGGGCCTTTTCTACGAGCAGTACTTC.